What follows are 29 T cell receptor beta chains derived from one specimen sequenced in a study of T cell responses to AZD1222 COVID-19 vaccine. Here immunoSEQ multiplex PCR was the method, and the copy in TCRdb shows in-frame clones only, minus some. Among 100,000 to 130,000 clones listed, around 90% were seen once. The sequences come from peripheral blood, collected on day 0 of AZD1222 vaccination. Receptors originate from an adult in good health.

The chain is built from TRBV9 and TRBJ1-1; the D gene is possibly TRBD1 (5 bases). V dropped 3 bases and J dropped 5 bases, with 11 bases sitting between them. Germline lookup yields CDR1 SGDLS and CDR2 YYNGEE. This CDR3 has 13 amino acids. In nucleotides, the CDR3 is TGTGCCAGCAGCGGACTGGGGGTAACTGAAGCTTTCTTT. Protein: CASSGLGVTEAFF.

V is TRBV4-1 and J is TRBJ1-6; D unclear. CDR3 length equals 13 residues. V was shortened by 0 bases and J by 13 bases, with 10 bases between the two germline ends. CDR1 MGHRA and CDR2 YSYEKL come from the germline V gene. Written as DNA, the CDR3 is TGCGCCAGCAGCCAAGATCCGGCAAGTCCCCTCCACTTT. Translating gives CASSQDPASPLHF.

The chain employs TRBV15 and TRBJ2-1; TRBD2 matches 11 bases. V lost 0 bases and J lost 6; bases outside the gene matches: 1. Per germline, CDR1 LNHNV and CDR2 YYDKDF (reference sequence). This CDR3 region has 15 residues. CDR3 amino acids: CATSRDGTSGNEQFF. CDR3 nucleotide sequence: TGTGCCACCAGCAGAGATGGGACTAGCGGCAATGAGCAGTTCTTC. Variable domain in full (rest from reference TRBV15 and TRBJ2-1): DAMVIQNPRYQVTQFGKPVTLSCSQTLNHNVMYWYQQKSSQAPKLLFHYYDKDFNNEADTPDNFQSRRPNTSFCFLDIRSPGLGDTAMYLCATSRDGTSGNEQFFGPGTRLTVL.

This sequence joins TRBV18 and TRBJ2-2; TRBD2 might be the D (5 bases). The CDR3 consists of 17 residues. V was clipped by 3 bases and J by 1 base, with 15 bases between them. Per the germline V gene, CDR1 is KGHSH and CDR2 is LQKENI. CDR3 amino acids: CASSPERLVMNTGELFF. The CDR3 DNA sequence: TGTGCCAGCTCACCGGAGCGGCTAGTCATGAACACCGGGGAGCTGTTTTTT. The variable domain in full, with the rest retrieved from reference TRBV18 and TRBJ2-2, is NAGVMQNPRHLVRRRGQEARLRCSPMKGHSHVYWYRQLPEEGLKFMVYLQKENIIDESGMPKERFSAEFPKEGPSILRIQQVVRGDSAAYFCASSPERLVMNTGELFFGEGSRLTVL.

This rearrangement joins TRBV7-8 to TRBJ1-1; D uncertain. The germline V gene encodes CDR1 SGHVS and CDR2 FQNEAQ. With 7 bases removed from V and 2 bases from J, the gap between germline ends came to 17 bases. CDR3 length equals 15 residues. This chain's CDR3 is CASTRHLQKNTEAFF. The CDR3 nucleotides are TGTGCCAGCACTCGGCACCTCCAGAAAAACACTGAAGCTTTCTTT.

V is TRBV19 and J is TRBJ1-1, with D perhaps TRBD1 (6 bases). There are 14 residues in the CDR3. V shed 5 bases and J shed 13 bases, with 23 bases lying between them. The V gene's germline CDR1 is LNHDA and CDR2 SQIVND (reference sequence). This chain's CDR3 is CASSSGGGALRVFF. CDR3 DNA sequence: TGTGCCAGTAGTTCCGGGGGGGGCGCGTTACGTGTTTTCTTT. Combining the CDR3 with reference TRBV19 and TRBJ1-1 gives the whole variable domain DGGITQSPKYLFRKEGQNVTLSCEQNLNHDAMYWYRQDPGQGLRLIYYSQIVNDFQKGDIAEGYSVSREKKESFPLTVTSAQKNPTAFYLCASSSGGGALRVFFGQGTRLTVV.

The V call is TRBV7-2, the J call TRBJ2-7; D gene unclear. From germline, CDR1 is SGHTA and CDR2 FQGNSA. The CDR3 contains 12 residues. Trimming removed 4 bases from V and 2 bases from J, with 6 bases in between. CDR3 amino acids: CASSSWTYEQYF. CDR3 in DNA: TGTGCCAGCAGCTCCTGGACCTACGAGCAGTACTTC.

The J gene is TRBJ2-7, the V gene TRBV29-1, with D unclear. The ends were cut back, 7 bases at V and 1 base at J, with 11 bases in the middle. Germline loops: CDR1 SQVTM, CDR2 ANQGSEA. This CDR3 contains 12 residues. The CDR3 region has the DNA TGCAGCGCCGTGATCGGATCCTACGAGCAGTACTTC. Protein product: CSAVIGSYEQYF.

V usage is TRBV5-1 and J usage is TRBJ1-1; TRBD1 matches at 8 bases. CDR3 length: 15 amino acids. The trim removed 3 bases at V and 8 bases at J, leaving 12 bases unmatched. The germline gives CDR1 SGHRS, CDR2 YFSETQ. In DNA, the CDR3 is TGCGCCAGCAGCTGGGGGCAGACAGGGGAGCGGGAAGCTTTCTTT. Translation gives CASSWGQTGEREAFF.

A single count supports this clone. The chain carries TRBV20-1 and TRBJ1-2; D gene uncertain. Germline CDR1 reads DFQATT; CDR2 reads SNEGSKA (reference sequence). V dropped 6 bases and J dropped 12 bases, with 14 bases sitting between them. This CDR3 is built from 10 residues. The CDR3 sequence is CSARLTQDTF. Here the CDR3 DNA reads TGCAGTGCGAGACTGACCCAGGACACCTTC.

The rearrangement links TRBV5-5 to TRBJ1-2; 7 bases fit TRBD1. In germline, CDR1 is SGHKS, CDR2 YYEKEE (reference sequence). This CDR3 region has 16 residues. V shed 2 bases and J 2 bases; nucleotides not matched to a gene: 9. The CDR3 here is CASSLDWLQGNYGYTF. Written as DNA, the CDR3 is TGTGCCAGCAGCTTAGATTGGTTACAGGGGAACTATGGCTACACCTTC.

This sequence joins TRBV5-1 and TRBJ1-1, with 7 bases matching TRBD1. The CDR3 totals 15 residues. CDR1 and CDR2 from the germline V gene are SGHRS and YFSETQ. The ends lost 4 bases at V and 7 bases at J; junction bases unmatched: 13. The CDR3 reads CASSQRTGTDVEAFF. In DNA, the CDR3 is TGCGCCAGCAGCCAACGGACCGGGACAGATGTTGAAGCTTTCTTT.

This chain uses TRBV4-3 with TRBJ1-2; D call uncertain. In germline, CDR1 is LGHNA, CDR2 YSLEER. The V and J ends lost 2 bases and 5 bases respectively, with 9 bases between them. The CDR3 length is 13 residues. CDR3 in amino acids: CASSQIIGYGYTF. CDR3 nucleotide sequence: TGCGCCAGCAGCCAAATCATCGGGTATGGCTACACCTTC.

This chain uses TRBV7-9 with TRBJ2-2; 7 nucleotides match TRBD1. With V trimmed by 10 bases and J by 5 bases, 22 bases remained unmatched. Germline CDR1 and CDR2: SEHNR and FQNEAQ (reference sequence). The CDR3 totals 18 residues. CDR3 DNA sequence: TGTGCCACCCCGGGACCGGCAGGGACAGCAAGAGAGACCGGGGAGCTGTTTTTT. Residues: CATPGPAGTARETGELFF.

This clone was observed a single time. The rearrangement links TRBV6-2 or TRBV6-3 to TRBJ2-3; possible D gene TRBD2, 6 bases. Germline V lookup: CDR1 MNHEY, CDR2 SVGEGT. The CDR3 extends over 16 amino acids. The V and J ends lost 2 bases and 0 bases respectively, with 12 bases between them. The CDR3 loop reads CASSYGTAGSTDTQYF. The DNA for the CDR3 is TGTGCCAGCAGTTACGGGACTGCCGGGAGCACAGATACGCAGTATTTT.

The chain recombines TRBV10-3 with TRBJ1-4; tentative D call: TRBD1 (5 bases). Germline V gives CDR1 ENHRY, CDR2 SYGVKD. This CDR3 has 14 amino acids. The ends were cut back, 10 bases at V and 8 bases at J, with 20 bases in the middle. CDR3 in amino acids: CATREGESWEKLFF. Here the CDR3 DNA reads TGTGCCACGAGGGAAGGGGAGTCTTGGGAAAAACTGTTTTTT.

The chain has TRBV6-5 and TRBJ2-7; D is possibly TRBD2 (6 bases). CDR3 length: 12 amino acids. Trimming left V 2 bases short and J 5 bases short, with 7 bases between. The V gene's germline CDR1 is MNHEY and CDR2 SVGAGI. The CDR3 coding sequence is TGTGCCAGCAGTTACACGGGGGACGAGCAGTACTTC. Encoded protein: CASSYTGDEQYF.

The genes are TRBV14 and TRBJ1-2; tentative D call: TRBD1 (5 bases). The V and J ends lost 4 bases and 6 bases respectively, with 18 bases between them. Germline V CDR1 and CDR2: SGHDN, FVKESK. The CDR3 spans 15 residues. The CDR3 here is CASSPQGLRVDGYTF. The CDR3 DNA reads TGTGCCAGCAGCCCTCAGGGTTTAAGGGTTGATGGCTACACCTTC.

This chain uses TRBV7-9 with TRBJ1-4, with TRBD1 identical over 9 bases. The V segment lost 6 bases and the J segment 5 bases; nucleotides outside the gene matches: 7. Germline CDR1 and CDR2: SEHNR and FQNEAQ (reference sequence). The CDR3 length is 15 residues. In nucleotides, the CDR3 is TGTGCCAGCAGTCAAACAGGGGGCATGAATGAAAAACTGTTTTTT. This codes for CASSQTGGMNEKLFF.

The chain recombines TRBV18 with TRBJ1-2, with D perhaps TRBD1 (5 bases). Trimming took 3 bases from V and 0 from J, leaving 11 bases between them. Germline CDR1 KGHSH, CDR2 LQKENI. This CDR3 is built from 15 residues. Written as DNA, the CDR3 is TGTGCCAGCTCACCTCCAGGGTTGGCTAACTATGGCTACACCTTC. Residues: CASSPPGLANYGYTF.

V is TRBV7-2 and J is TRBJ2-3; the D gene is possibly TRBD2 (6 bases). The germline V gene encodes CDR1 SGHTA and CDR2 FQGNSA. The V end lost 3 bases, the J end lost 2 bases, and 12 bases lay between the germline ends. The CDR3 sequence is 15 residues long. CDR3 protein: CASSFGGYATDTQYF. CDR3 nucleotide sequence: TGTGCCAGCAGCTTCGGGGGTTACGCCACAGATACGCAGTATTTT.

This clone was seen just once. This rearrangement joins TRBV20-1 to TRBJ2-7; 10 bases align to TRBD2. This CDR3 has 15 amino acids. Trimming took 3 bases from V and 2 from J; bases not matched to a gene: 7. The germline CDR1 and CDR2 sequences are DFQATT and SNEGSKA (reference sequence). The CDR3, as DNA: TGCAGTGCTAGTTTGAGGAGCGGGGGGGCCTACGAGCAGTACTTC. Translating it yields CSASLRSGGAYEQYF.

The chain is built from TRBV19 and TRBJ2-7; maybe TRBD1 (6 bases). CDR3 length: 16 residues. Between the trimmed V and J ends, which lost 5 bases and 4 bases, there was a span of 21 bases. Germline V gives CDR1 LNHDA, CDR2 SQIVND (reference sequence). This chain's CDR3 is CASSRKIGQTVYEQYF. The CDR3 DNA is TGTGCCAGTAGTCGAAAGATCGGACAGACCGTATACGAGCAGTACTTC.

This sequence joins TRBV19 and TRBJ1-2; 8 bases agree with TRBD1. V shed 6 bases, J shed 4 bases, and the junction held 13 bases outside the gene matches. The CDR3 spans 16 residues. In germline, CDR1 is LNHDA, CDR2 SQIVND (reference sequence). The CDR3 loop is CASSRIGTGDPYGYTF. Written as DNA, the CDR3 is TGTGCCAGTAGCCGAATAGGGACAGGCGATCCCTATGGCTACACCTTC.

The chain combines TRBV18 with TRBJ2-2; 7 bases are a match to TRBD1. The junction had 6 bases not matched to a gene; V was cut back by 8 bases and J by 0 bases. The germline gives CDR1 KGHSH, CDR2 LQKENI. The CDR3 sequence is 15 residues long. In nucleotides, the CDR3 is TGTGCCAGCCTACACGGGACAGCGAACACCGGGGAGCTGTTTTTT. Encoded protein: CASLHGTANTGELFF.

The chain has TRBV7-9 and TRBJ1-1; possibly TRBD1 for D (5 bases). This CDR3 is 13 amino acids long. Trimming took off 7 bases at V and 1 base at J, with 10 bases between the two ends. Germline-derived CDR1 and CDR2 are SEHNR and FQNEAQ (reference sequence). CDR3 coding DNA: TGTGCCAGCACCTATACAGGGAACACTGAAGCTTTCTTT. Amino acid sequence: CASTYTGNTEAFF.

The chain recombines TRBV4-1 with TRBJ2-1; perhaps D is TRBD1 or TRBD2 (6 bases each). Germline assignment: CDR1 MGHRA and CDR2 YSYEKL. V was trimmed by 4 bases and J by 8 bases, leaving 15 bases between them. This CDR3 is built from 14 residues. The CDR3 region has the DNA TGCGCCAGCAGCCTCCCCGAAGGGGGGCATGAGCAGTTCTTC. Translated: CASSLPEGGHEQFF.

This clone appeared once. V is TRBV14 and J is TRBJ2-5; D ambiguous. Germline loops: CDR1 SGHDN, CDR2 FVKESK. The CDR3 is 12 residues long. Trimming pared 1 base from V and 5 bases from J, leaving 5 bases between. CDR3 sequence reads: CASSQVPETQYF. The CDR3 DNA sequence: TGTGCCAGCAGCCAAGTCCCCGAGACCCAGTACTTC.

The chain carries TRBV5-4 and TRBJ2-3; 7 bases are a match to TRBD2. CDR3 length: 14 amino acids. Germline CDR1 and CDR2: SGHNT and YYREEE (reference sequence). With 2 bases clipped from V and 2 bases from J, the junction kept 2 bases outside the gene matches. The CDR3 loop reads CASSFGTNTDTQYF. CDR3 DNA: TGTGCCAGCAGCTTCGGGACTAACACAGATACGCAGTATTTT.